This TCR beta chain was identified during a study of Ad26.COV2.S vaccination and SARS-CoV-2 variants. As for this clone: The antigen is undetermined.

Findings and caveats of the study: Placebo recipients had lower spike-specific TCR breadth than vaccine recipients. Measures of TCR breadth and depth may have fallen short of total T cell responses. Vaccine and placebo groups showed comparable non-spike TCR breadth.

V lost 2 bases and J 0 bases, leaving 2 bases between the germline ends. Germline CDR1 and CDR2: LGHDT and YNNKEL (reference sequence). The CDR3 sequence is 12 residues long. Profiled with immunoSEQ multiplex PCR; TCRdb holds only in-frame clones, not every one. The sample records approximately 97,000 clones, less than 85% being singletons. Sequenced here: peripheral blood, sampled after recovery from COVID-19. The chain couples TRBV3-1 (or the pseudogene TRBV3-2) to TRBJ2-7; D is unclear. This sequence was found in a human donor who had recovered from COVID-19. The chain's CDR3 is CASSQTSYEQYF. Written as DNA, the CDR3 is TGTGCCAGCAGCCAAACCTCCTACGAGCAGTACTTC.